This TCR beta chain was captured in a study of T cell clones after liver transplantation. In the study overall: Liver transplant recipients had immunosuppression withdrawal attempted within 2 years. TCRbeta sequencing after a pre-transplant mixed lymphocyte reaction identified graft-donor-reactive clones, later tracked in post-transplant blood.

Method: immunoSEQ multiplex PCR; TCRdb's copy keeps in-frame clones and lacks some. This table has roughly 12,000 clones, less than 85% appearing once. This CDR3 region has 14 residues. The V and J ends lost 5 bases and 5 bases respectively, with 15 bases between them. Germline V lookup: CDR1 MNHEY, CDR2 SVGAGI. This specimen consisted of CD8+ T cells from blood, obtained at the 22-month timepoint. The genes are TRBV6-5 and TRBJ2-5; no definite D call. This TCR was sampled from a human patient who received a liver transplant. Some T cells may possibly be graft donor cells. CDR3 loop: CASSPSNEWETQYF. CDR3 DNA sequence: TGTGCCAGCAGTCCCTCAAACGAATGGGAGACCCAGTACTTC.